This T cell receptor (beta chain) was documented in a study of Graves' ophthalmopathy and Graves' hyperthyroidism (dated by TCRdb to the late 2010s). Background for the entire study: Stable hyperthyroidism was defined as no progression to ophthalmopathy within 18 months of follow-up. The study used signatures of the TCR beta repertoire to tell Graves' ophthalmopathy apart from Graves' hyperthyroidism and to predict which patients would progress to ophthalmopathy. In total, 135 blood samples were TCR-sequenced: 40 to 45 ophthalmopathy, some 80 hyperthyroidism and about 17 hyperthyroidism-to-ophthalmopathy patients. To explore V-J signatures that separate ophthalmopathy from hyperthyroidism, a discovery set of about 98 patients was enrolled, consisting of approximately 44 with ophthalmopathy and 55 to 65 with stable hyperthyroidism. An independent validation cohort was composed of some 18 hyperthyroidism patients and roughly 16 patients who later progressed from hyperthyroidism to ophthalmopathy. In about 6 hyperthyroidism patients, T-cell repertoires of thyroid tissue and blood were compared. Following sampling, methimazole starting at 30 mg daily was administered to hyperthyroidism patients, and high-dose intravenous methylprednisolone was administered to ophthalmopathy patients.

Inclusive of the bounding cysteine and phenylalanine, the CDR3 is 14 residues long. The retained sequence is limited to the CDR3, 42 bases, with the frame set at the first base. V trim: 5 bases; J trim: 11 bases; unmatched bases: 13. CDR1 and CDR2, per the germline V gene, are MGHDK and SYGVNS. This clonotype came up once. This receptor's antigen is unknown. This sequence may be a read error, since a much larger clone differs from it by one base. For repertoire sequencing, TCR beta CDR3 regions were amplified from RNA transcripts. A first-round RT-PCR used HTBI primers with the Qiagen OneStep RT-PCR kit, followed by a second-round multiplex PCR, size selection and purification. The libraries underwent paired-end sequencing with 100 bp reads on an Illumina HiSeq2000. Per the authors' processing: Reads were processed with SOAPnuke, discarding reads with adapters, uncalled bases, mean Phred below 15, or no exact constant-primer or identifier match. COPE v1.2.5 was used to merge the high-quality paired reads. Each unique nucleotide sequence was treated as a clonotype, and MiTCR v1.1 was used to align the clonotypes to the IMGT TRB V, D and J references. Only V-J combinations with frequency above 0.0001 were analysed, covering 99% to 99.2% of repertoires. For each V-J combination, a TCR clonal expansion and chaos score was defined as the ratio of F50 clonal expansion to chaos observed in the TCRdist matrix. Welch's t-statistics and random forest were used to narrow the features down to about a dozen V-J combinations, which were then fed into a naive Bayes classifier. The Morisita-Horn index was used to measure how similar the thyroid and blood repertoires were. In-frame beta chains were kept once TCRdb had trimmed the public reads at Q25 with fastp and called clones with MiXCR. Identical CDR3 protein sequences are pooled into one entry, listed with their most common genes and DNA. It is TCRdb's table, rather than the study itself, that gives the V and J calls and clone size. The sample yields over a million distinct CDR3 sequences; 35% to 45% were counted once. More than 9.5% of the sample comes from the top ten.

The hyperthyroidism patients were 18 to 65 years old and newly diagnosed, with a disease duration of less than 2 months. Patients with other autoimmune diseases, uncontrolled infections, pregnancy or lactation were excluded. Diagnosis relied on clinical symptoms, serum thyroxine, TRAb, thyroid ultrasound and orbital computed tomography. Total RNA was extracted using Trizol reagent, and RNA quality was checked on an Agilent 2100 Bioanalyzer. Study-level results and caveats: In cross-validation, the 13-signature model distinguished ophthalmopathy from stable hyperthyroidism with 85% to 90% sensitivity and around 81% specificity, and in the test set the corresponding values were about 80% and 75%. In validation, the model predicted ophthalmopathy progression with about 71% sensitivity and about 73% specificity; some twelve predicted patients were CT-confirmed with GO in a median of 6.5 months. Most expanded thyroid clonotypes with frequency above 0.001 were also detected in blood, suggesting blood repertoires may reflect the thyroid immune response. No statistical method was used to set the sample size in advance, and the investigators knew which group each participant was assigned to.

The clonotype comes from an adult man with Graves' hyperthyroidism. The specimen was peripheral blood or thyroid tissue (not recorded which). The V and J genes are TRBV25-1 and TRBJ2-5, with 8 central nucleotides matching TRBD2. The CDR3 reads CASSQLAETNEQYF. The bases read TGTGCCAGCAGTCAACTAGCGGAAACAAATGAGCAGTACTTC.